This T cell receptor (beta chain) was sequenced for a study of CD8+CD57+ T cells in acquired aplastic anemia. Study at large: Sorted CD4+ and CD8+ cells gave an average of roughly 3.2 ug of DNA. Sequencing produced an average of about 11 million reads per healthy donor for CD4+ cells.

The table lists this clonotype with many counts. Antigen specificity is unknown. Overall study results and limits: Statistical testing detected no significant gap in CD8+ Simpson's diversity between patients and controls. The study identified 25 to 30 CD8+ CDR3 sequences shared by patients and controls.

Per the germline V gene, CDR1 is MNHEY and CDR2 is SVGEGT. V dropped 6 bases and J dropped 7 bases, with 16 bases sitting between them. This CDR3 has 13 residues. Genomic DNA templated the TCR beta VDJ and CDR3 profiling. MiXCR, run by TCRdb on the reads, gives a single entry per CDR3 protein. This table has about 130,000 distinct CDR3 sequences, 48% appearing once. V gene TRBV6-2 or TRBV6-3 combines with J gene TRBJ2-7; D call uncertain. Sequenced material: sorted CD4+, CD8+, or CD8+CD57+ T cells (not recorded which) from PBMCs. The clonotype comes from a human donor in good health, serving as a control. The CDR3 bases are TGTGCCAGCAGCTCCACGATGGTGAGGGAGCAGTACTTC. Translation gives CASSSTMVREQYF.